The rows below give T cell receptor beta chains drawn from one sample of a study of cytomegalovirus exposure and HLA in healthy donors. Only in-frame clones appear in the TCRdb table, and some are missing; sequencing was by immunoSEQ multiplex PCR. The sample lists roughly 170,000 clones; roughly 85% were seen once. The sample comprised PBMCs. The source of these receptors is a man aged 30-40 years in good health and CMV-seronegative. Both conserved end residues are part of each CDR3. The D gene is left open where the match is weak. Some rows have no size entry. The others give once, few or many, or a class for an expanded clone.

clone_size: NA; d_call: NA; j_call: TRBJ2-2; v_call: TRBV19; cdr3_nt: TGTGCCAGTAGTCGCCCCGACAGGTCGAACACCGGGGAGCTGTTTTTT; cdr3_aa: CASSRPDRSNTGELFF
clone_size: NA; d_call: NA; j_call: TRBJ1-1; v_call: TRBV11-2; cdr3_nt: TGTGCCAGCAGCTCCGAGGGATTTAGCACTGAAGCTTTCTTT; cdr3_aa: CASSSEGFSTEAFF
clone_size: NA; d_call: TRBD1; j_call: TRBJ2-1; v_call: TRBV28; cdr3_nt: TGTGCCAGCAATCGAGGGGGCCGAGGGGATATCCTCTTC; cdr3_aa: CASNRGGRGDILF
clone_size: NA; d_call: NA; j_call: TRBJ2-1; v_call: TRBV20-1; cdr3_nt: TGCAGTGCTAGCCTCCGTGAGCAGTTCTTC; cdr3_aa: CSASLREQFF
clone_size: NA; d_call: TRBD2; j_call: TRBJ2-3; v_call: TRBV7-3; cdr3_nt: TGTGCCAGCAGCCAGGGCGGGGGGGCGGTGTATACGCAGTATTTT; cdr3_aa: CASSQGGGAVYTQYF
clone_size: NA; d_call: NA; j_call: TRBJ2-6; v_call: TRBV7-6; cdr3_nt: TGTGCCAGCAGCTTGGGCCCGGGATCGGCCAACGTCCTGACTTTC; cdr3_aa: CASSLGPGSANVLTF
clone_size: NA; d_call: TRBD1; j_call: TRBJ2-5; v_call: TRBV5-1; cdr3_nt: TGCGCCAGCAGCTATCCCGGACAGGGGGAGACCCAGTACTTC; cdr3_aa: CASSYPGQGETQYF
clone_size: few; d_call: NA; j_call: TRBJ1-3; v_call: TRBV28; cdr3_nt: TGTGCCAGCTCTCCTACGGGTCGCGTTGCAACTGGAAACACCATATATTTT; cdr3_aa: CASSPTGRVATGNTIYF
clone_size: NA; d_call: NA; j_call: TRBJ2-7; v_call: TRBV7-3; cdr3_nt: TGTGCCAGCAGTACAGGGTCCGGGGCGCAGTACTTC; cdr3_aa: CASSTGSGAQYF
clone_size: NA; d_call: TRBD1; j_call: TRBJ2-1; v_call: TRBV10-1; cdr3_nt: TGCGCCAGCAGTGACCCGACCTGGGACAGGGGTCTTCGTGAGCAGTTCTTC; cdr3_aa: CASSDPTWDRGLREQFF
clone_size: NA; d_call: NA; j_call: TRBJ1-1; v_call: TRBV5-1; cdr3_nt: TGCGCCAGCAGCTTGGTTTTCGGCGGCAGGGAGAACACTGAAGCTTTCTTT; cdr3_aa: CASSLVFGGRENTEAFF
clone_size: NA; d_call: NA; j_call: TRBJ2-7; v_call: TRBV27; cdr3_nt: TGTGCCAGCAGTTTCGGTGGAGGGGGCTCATACGAGCAGTACTTC; cdr3_aa: CASSFGGGGSYEQYF
clone_size: once; d_call: TRBD2; j_call: TRBJ2-2; v_call: TRBV28; cdr3_nt: TGTGCCAGCAGTCCGGCAGGGGCGGGAGGGAGAACCGGGGAGCTGTTTTTT; cdr3_aa: CASSPAGAGGRTGELFF
clone_size: NA; d_call: NA; j_call: TRBJ2-2; v_call: TRBV4-3; cdr3_nt: TGCGCCAGCAGCCAAGAAAGTACTTACACCGGGGAGCTGTTTTTT; cdr3_aa: CASSQESTYTGELFF
clone_size: once; d_call: TRBD2; j_call: TRBJ2-2; v_call: TRBV10-3; cdr3_nt: TGTGCCATCAGTGAGTCGACTAGCGGTCCGTCTGGGGAGCTGTTTTTT; cdr3_aa: CAISESTSGPSGELFF
clone_size: NA; d_call: TRBD1; j_call: TRBJ2-5; v_call: TRBV11-2; cdr3_nt: TGTGCCAGCAGCTTAGGTGGGACAGGGGAAGAGACCCAGTACTTC; cdr3_aa: CASSLGGTGEETQYF
clone_size: NA; d_call: TRBD1; j_call: TRBJ2-6; v_call: TRBV2; cdr3_nt: TGTGCCAGCAGAGGGACAGGGGTTCCTGGGGCCAACGTCCTGACTTTC; cdr3_aa: CASRGTGVPGANVLTF
clone_size: NA; d_call: NA; j_call: TRBJ1-1; v_call: TRBV6-5; cdr3_nt: TGTGCCAGCAGTTACGGGGGGGGTTATACTGAAGCTTTCTTT; cdr3_aa: CASSYGGGYTEAFF
clone_size: once; d_call: TRBD2; j_call: TRBJ2-1; v_call: TRBV7-2; cdr3_nt: TGTGCCAGCAGCTTCATAGCGGGGGGGCTTGATGATGAGCAGTTCTTC; cdr3_aa: CASSFIAGGLDDEQFF
clone_size: NA; d_call: NA; j_call: TRBJ1-4; v_call: TRBV25-1; cdr3_nt: TGTGCCAGCAGTGAATTTGGGGCGGATGAAAAACTGTTTTTT; cdr3_aa: CASSEFGADEKLFF
clone_size: medium-sized; d_call: TRBD1; j_call: TRBJ2-7; v_call: TRBV28; cdr3_nt: TGTGCCAGCAAACGGACAGGTACCTACGAGCAGTACTTC; cdr3_aa: CASKRTGTYEQYF
clone_size: NA; d_call: TRBD1; j_call: TRBJ1-2; v_call: TRBV6-5; cdr3_nt: TGTGCCAGCAGTCAAGGACAGGCCTTCTATGGCTACACCTTC; cdr3_aa: CASSQGQAFYGYTF
clone_size: NA; d_call: NA; j_call: TRBJ1-2; v_call: TRBV7-2; cdr3_nt: TGTGCCACCGCGCCGGGGGGGACCAACTATGGCTACACCTTC; cdr3_aa: CATAPGGTNYGYTF
clone_size: NA; d_call: TRBD1; j_call: TRBJ2-7; v_call: TRBV23-1; cdr3_nt: TGCGCCAGCAGTCGCCGGGACAGGACCCACTTC; cdr3_aa: CASSRRDRTHF
clone_size: NA; d_call: TRBD1; j_call: TRBJ1-2; v_call: TRBV28; cdr3_nt: TGTGCCAGCAGTCCTACAAAAGGACAGGGCACGGGAGGCTACACCTTC; cdr3_aa: CASSPTKGQGTGGYTF
clone_size: NA; d_call: NA; j_call: TRBJ2-7; v_call: TRBV7-9; cdr3_nt: TGTGCCAGCAGCCACGACACCCGATCCTACGAGCAGTACTTC; cdr3_aa: CASSHDTRSYEQYF
clone_size: NA; d_call: TRBD2; j_call: TRBJ2-3; v_call: TRBV5-6; cdr3_nt: TGTGCCAGCAGCTTTCTAGCGGGGGGGTACACAGATACGCAGTATTTT; cdr3_aa: CASSFLAGGYTDTQYF
clone_size: NA; d_call: NA; j_call: TRBJ2-2; v_call: TRBV9; cdr3_nt: TGTGCCAGCAGCGTAGGGGGAGGATACACCGGGGAGCTGTTTTTT; cdr3_aa: CASSVGGGYTGELFF
clone_size: NA; d_call: NA; j_call: TRBJ2-7; v_call: TRBV7-2; cdr3_nt: TGTGCCAGCAGCCCCAGGGGGGCCGGTATCGACGAGCAGTACTTC; cdr3_aa: CASSPRGAGIDEQYF
clone_size: NA; d_call: TRBD1; j_call: TRBJ1-2; v_call: TRBV28; cdr3_nt: TGTGCCAGCAGTTTATCGACAGGGGTCTCGATCTATGGCTACACCTTC; cdr3_aa: CASSLSTGVSIYGYTF
clone_size: NA; d_call: NA; j_call: TRBJ2-7; v_call: TRBV2; cdr3_nt: TGTGCCAGCAGTGAACGGTTAAACAGGGATCGGGTGATAGAGCAGTACTTC; cdr3_aa: CASSERLNRDRVIEQYF
clone_size: few; d_call: TRBD1; j_call: TRBJ2-7; v_call: TRBV5-1; cdr3_nt: TGCGCCAGCAGCCCAGGGGGCGGACAGGGGGCCTACGAGCAGTACTTC; cdr3_aa: CASSPGGGQGAYEQYF
clone_size: NA; d_call: NA; j_call: TRBJ2-7; v_call: TRBV7-6; cdr3_nt: TGTGCCAGCAGCTCCACCGGGTCCCACAAGCCTCCCTACGAGCAGTACTTC; cdr3_aa: CASSSTGSHKPPYEQYF
clone_size: NA; d_call: TRBD1; j_call: TRBJ1-2; v_call: TRBV6-1; cdr3_nt: TGTGCCAGCAGTGTCGGACAGGGGGTAAACTATGGCTACACCTTC; cdr3_aa: CASSVGQGVNYGYTF
clone_size: NA; d_call: TRBD2; j_call: TRBJ2-1; v_call: TRBV5-1; cdr3_nt: TGCGCCAGCAGCTTTCGCCAGCGGGAGTACAATGAGCAGTTCTTC; cdr3_aa: CASSFRQREYNEQFF
clone_size: NA; d_call: TRBD1; j_call: TRBJ2-5; v_call: TRBV5-1; cdr3_nt: TGCGCCAGCAAGTCAGGGGGCGAGACCCAGTACTTC; cdr3_aa: CASKSGGETQYF
clone_size: NA; d_call: TRBD1; j_call: TRBJ1-3; v_call: TRBV19; cdr3_nt: TGTGCCAGTAGTATAGCACAGGGGCCTATCTCTGGAAACACCATATATTTT; cdr3_aa: CASSIAQGPISGNTIYF
clone_size: NA; d_call: TRBD1; j_call: TRBJ1-2; v_call: TRBV19; cdr3_nt: TGTGCCAGTAGTACGGGACAGGGGGGGCGTCAAAGTGGCTACACCTTC; cdr3_aa: CASSTGQGGRQSGYTF
clone_size: NA; d_call: NA; j_call: TRBJ1-6; v_call: TRBV6-6; cdr3_nt: TGTGCCAGCTTTTCCTATGATTCACCCCTCCACTTT; cdr3_aa: CASFSYDSPLHF
clone_size: NA; d_call: NA; j_call: TRBJ2-5; v_call: TRBV30; cdr3_nt: TGTGCCTGGAGTGTACTCGGGGGGACCCAGTACTTC; cdr3_aa: CAWSVLGGTQYF
clone_size: NA; d_call: TRBD1; j_call: TRBJ2-3; v_call: TRBV30; cdr3_nt: TGTGCCTGGAGCCCATGGGGGCAGGGGGTCCCAGATACGCAGTATTTT; cdr3_aa: CAWSPWGQGVPDTQYF
clone_size: NA; d_call: TRBD1; j_call: TRBJ1-2; v_call: TRBV5-6; cdr3_nt: TGTGCCAGCAGCTTGGGGACAGGGCTGCCTATAGGCGGCTACACCTTC; cdr3_aa: CASSLGTGLPIGGYTF